A selection of T cell receptor beta chains follows, all from one sample in a study of shared clonotypes between healthy human individuals. Sequenced by immunoSEQ multiplex PCR; TCRdb stores in-frame clones only, minus some. The data show around 1.9 million clones, with about 93% seen just once and 1.7% held by the top ten. The specimen was naive CD8+ T cells from PBMCs. These receptors were obtained from a man between 18 and 35 years old in good health. Some clones in this sample may be carry-over from other donors' samples. Both conserved end residues are part of each CDR3. The D gene is left open where the match is weak.

D,V,J,CDR3
-,TRBV15,TRBJ1-5,CATSRGIQPQHF
-,TRBV4-3,-,CASSFRGNYEQYF
-,TRBV2,TRBJ2-2,CASSGIPGATATGELFF
-,TRBV10-3,TRBJ1-2,CAISWGHSYGYTF
-,TRBV9,TRBJ2-6,CASSVHRKRSGANVLTF
TRBD2,TRBV19,TRBJ2-1,CASSLGGAFGTVVSYNEQFF
-,TRBV7-6,TRBJ2-3,CASSPSGRSTDTQYF
TRBD2,TRBV5-4,TRBJ2-7,CASSDRTSGLYEQYF
-,TRBV13,TRBJ2-2,CASSLGLVPGELFF
TRBD2,TRBV6-5,TRBJ2-1,CASSSLAENNEQFF
-,TRBV11-2,TRBJ2-7,CASTLRDDSRLYEQYF
-,TRBV11-2,TRBJ2-2,CASSHRGGLLLGKTGELFF
TRBD2,TRBV6-5,TRBJ2-3,CASSLGLDPDTQYF
-,TRBV7-6,TRBJ1-1,CASSATGGNTEAFF
-,TRBV28,TRBJ2-3,CASRSRSHTDTQYF
-,TRBV7-8,TRBJ1-2,CASSLVRDPLSGYTF
TRBD1,TRBV4-3,TRBJ2-1,CASSHTPRGPESSYNEQFF
TRBD2,TRBV27,TRBJ2-1,CASRPGLADGDEQFF
-,TRBV27,TRBJ2-3,CASSAGASSTDTQYF
-,TRBV28,TRBJ2-7,CASSPRPNLRLEQYF